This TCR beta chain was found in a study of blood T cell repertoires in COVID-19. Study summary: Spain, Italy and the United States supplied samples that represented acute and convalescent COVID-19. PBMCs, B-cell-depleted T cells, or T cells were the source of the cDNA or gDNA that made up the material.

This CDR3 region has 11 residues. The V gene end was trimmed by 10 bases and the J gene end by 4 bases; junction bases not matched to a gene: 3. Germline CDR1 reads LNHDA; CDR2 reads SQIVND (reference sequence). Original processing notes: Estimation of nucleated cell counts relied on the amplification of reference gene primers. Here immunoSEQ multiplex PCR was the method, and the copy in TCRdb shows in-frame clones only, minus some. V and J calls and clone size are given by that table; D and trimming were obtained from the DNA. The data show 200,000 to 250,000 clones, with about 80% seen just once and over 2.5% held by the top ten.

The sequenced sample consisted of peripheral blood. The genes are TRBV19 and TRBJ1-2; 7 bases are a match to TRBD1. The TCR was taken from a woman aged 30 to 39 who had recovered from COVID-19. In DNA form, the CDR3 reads TGTGCCACCGGGACAGCCTATGGCTACACCTTC. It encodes CATGTAYGYTF. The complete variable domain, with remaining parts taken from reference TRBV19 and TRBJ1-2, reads DGGITQSPKYLFRKEGQNVTLSCEQNLNHDAMYWYRQDPGQGLRLIYYSQIVNDFQKGDIAEGYSVSREKKESFPLTVTSAQKNPTAFYLCATGTAYGYTFGSGTRLTVV.